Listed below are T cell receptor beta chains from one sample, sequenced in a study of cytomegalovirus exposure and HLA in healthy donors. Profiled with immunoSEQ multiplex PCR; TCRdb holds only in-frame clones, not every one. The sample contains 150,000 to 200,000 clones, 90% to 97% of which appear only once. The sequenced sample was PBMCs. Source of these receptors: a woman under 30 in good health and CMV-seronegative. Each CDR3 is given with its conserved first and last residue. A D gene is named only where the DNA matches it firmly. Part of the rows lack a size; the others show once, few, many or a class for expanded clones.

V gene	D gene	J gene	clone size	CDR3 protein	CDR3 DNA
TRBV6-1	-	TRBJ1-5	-	CASSETVAQPQHF	TGTGCCAGCAGTGAAACGGTTGCTCAGCCCCAGCATTTT
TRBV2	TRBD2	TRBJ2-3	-	CASSRWGLAGGPSTDTQYF	TGTGCCAGCAGTCGCTGGGGACTAGCGGGGGGACCCAGCACAGATACGCAGTATTTT
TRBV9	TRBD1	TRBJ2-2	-	CASSAISGTGVTGELFF	TGTGCCAGCAGCGCAATCTCCGGGACAGGGGTCACCGGGGAGCTGTTTTTT
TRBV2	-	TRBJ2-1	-	CASSPSNDEQFF	TGTGCCAGCAGCCCCTCTAACGATGAGCAGTTCTTC
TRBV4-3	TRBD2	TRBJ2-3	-	CASSQGASGGPYSTDTQYF	TGCGCCAGCAGCCAAGGGGCTAGCGGGGGACCTTATAGCACAGATACGCAGTATTTT
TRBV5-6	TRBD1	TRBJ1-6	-	CASTARTGRESPLHF	TGTGCCAGCACCGCACGGACAGGGAGGGAATCACCCCTCCACTTT
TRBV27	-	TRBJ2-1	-	CASSPTGVYNEQFF	TGTGCCAGCAGTCCGACCGGGGTGTACAATGAGCAGTTCTTC
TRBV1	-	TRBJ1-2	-	CTSSSDSKCYGYTF	TGCACCAGCAGCTCCGACAGCAAATGTTATGGCTACACCTTC
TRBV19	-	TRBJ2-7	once	CASSSGSYEQYF	TGTGCCAGTAGTTCAGGGTCATACGAGCAGTACTTC
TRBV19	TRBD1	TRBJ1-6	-	CASSMDRGNSPLHF	TGTGCCAGTAGTATGGACAGGGGAAATTCACCCCTCCACTTT
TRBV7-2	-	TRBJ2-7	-	CASSPSRASSYEQYF	TGTGCCAGCAGCCCCTCCAGGGCTAGCTCCTACGAGCAGTACTTC
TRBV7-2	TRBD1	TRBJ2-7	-	CASSSIDRGLSYEQYF	TGTGCCAGCAGCTCAATAGACAGGGGGTTGAGCTACGAGCAGTACTTC
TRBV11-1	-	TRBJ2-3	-	CASSLLAGITDTQYF	TGTGCCAGCAGCTTATTGGCGGGTATCACAGATACGCAGTATTTT
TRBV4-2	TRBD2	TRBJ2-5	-	CASSPLAGAIQETQYF	TGTGCCAGCAGCCCGTTAGCGGGGGCGATTCAAGAGACCCAGTACTTC
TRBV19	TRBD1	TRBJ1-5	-	CASSIANMAGGNNQPQHF	TGTGCCAGTAGTATAGCCAACATGGCAGGGGGGAACAATCAGCCCCAGCATTTT
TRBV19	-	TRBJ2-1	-	CASFGVDEQFF	TGTGCCAGTTTCGGGGTGGATGAGCAGTTCTTC
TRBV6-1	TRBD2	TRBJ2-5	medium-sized	CASSELAGGQETQYF	TGTGCCAGCAGTGAACTAGCGGGGGGGCAAGAGACCCAGTACTTC
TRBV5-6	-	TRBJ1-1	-	CASSLGQKNTEAFF	TGTGCCAGCAGCTTGGGACAGAAGAACACTGAAGCTTTCTTT
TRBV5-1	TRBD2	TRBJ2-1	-	CASSPSGGSYNEQFF	TGCGCCAGCAGCCCGAGCGGGGGCTCCTACAATGAGCAGTTCTTC
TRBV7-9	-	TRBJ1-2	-	CASSSSRVGYGYTF	TGTGCCAGCAGCTCGAGCCGGGTGGGCTATGGCTACACCTTC
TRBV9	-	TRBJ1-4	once	CASSKDGGKRANEKLFF	TGTGCCAGCAGCAAAGACGGGGGGAAGAGGGCTAATGAAAAACTGTTTTTT
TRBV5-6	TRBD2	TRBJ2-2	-	CASSPTSGVHTGELFF	TGTGCCAGCAGCCCCACTAGCGGGGTACATACCGGGGAGCTGTTTTTT